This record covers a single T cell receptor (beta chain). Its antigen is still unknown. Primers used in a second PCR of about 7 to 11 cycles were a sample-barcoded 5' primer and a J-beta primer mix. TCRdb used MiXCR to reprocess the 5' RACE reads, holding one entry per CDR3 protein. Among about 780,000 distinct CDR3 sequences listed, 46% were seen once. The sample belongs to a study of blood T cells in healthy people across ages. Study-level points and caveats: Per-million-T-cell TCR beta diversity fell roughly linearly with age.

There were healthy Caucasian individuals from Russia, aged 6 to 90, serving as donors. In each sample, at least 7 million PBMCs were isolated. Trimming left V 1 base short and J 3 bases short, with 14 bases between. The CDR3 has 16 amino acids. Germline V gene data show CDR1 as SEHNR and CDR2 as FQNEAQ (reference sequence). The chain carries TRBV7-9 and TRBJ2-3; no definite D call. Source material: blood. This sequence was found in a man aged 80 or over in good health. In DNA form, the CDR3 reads TGTGCCAGCAGCTTAGACGGAAGAGGTAGGACAGATACGCAGTATTTT. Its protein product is CASSLDGRGRTDTQYF. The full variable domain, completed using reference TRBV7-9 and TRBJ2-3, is DTGVSQNPRHKITKRGQNVTFRCDPISEHNRLYWYRQTLGQGPEFLTYFQNEAQLEKSRLLSDRFSAERPKGSFSTLEIQRTEQGDSAMYLCASSLDGRGRTDTQYFGPGTRLTVL.